Listed below are T cell receptor beta chains from one sample, sequenced in a study of blood T cell repertoires in COVID-19. TCRdb's copy holds only in-frame clones and misses some; the assay was immunoSEQ multiplex PCR. Altogether tens of thousands of clones are present, 80% to 90% being singletons, with the ten largest covering over 15%. The sequencing sample was made of peripheral blood. These receptors originate from a woman aged 60-70 years with COVID-19, enrolled during active disease. Both conserved end residues are part of each CDR3. Each record gives: clone size, J gene, D gene, V gene, CDR3 DNA, CDR3 protein. A D gene is named only where the DNA matches it firmly. Clone size is shown for a subset of rows, as once, few, many or a class of expanded clone.

NA | TRBJ1-2 | TRBD1 | TRBV7-2 | TGTGCCAGCAGCCGGGACAGGGTAGGAGGCTACACCTTC | CASSRDRVGGYTF
NA | TRBJ2-7 | NA | TRBV7-2 | TGTGCCAGCAGCTTAGATCTCGAATTTAGGGGCGGGCAGTACTTC | CASSLDLEFRGGQYF
NA | TRBJ2-3 | TRBD1 | TRBV28 | TGTGCCAGCAGTCTACAGGGGGCGTTCACAGATACGCAGTATTTT | CASSLQGAFTDTQYF
NA | TRBJ2-3 | TRBD2 | TRBV7-9 | TGTGCCAGCACTTCGGGGGGGCGCAGAACAGATACGCAGTATTTT | CASTSGGRRTDTQYF
once | TRBJ2-1 | TRBD1 | TRBV6-5 | TGTGCCAGCACCTTGGACAGGACCACCTACAATGAGCAGTTCTTC | CASTLDRTTYNEQFF
NA | TRBJ2-1 | TRBD2 | TRBV2 | TGTGCCAGCAACCTAGCGGGCTCCTACAATGAGCAGTTCTTC | CASNLAGSYNEQFF
once | TRBJ2-7 | TRBD1 | TRBV7-2 | TGTGCCAGCGGACCGGGACAGGGTATCGAGCAGTACTTC | CASGPGQGIEQYF
NA | TRBJ1-3 | NA | TRBV19 | TGTGCCAGTAGTATAGAGGGGACATCTGGAAACACCATATATTTT | CASSIEGTSGNTIYF
NA | TRBJ2-1 | NA | TRBV28 | TGTGCCAGCAGTCGGGACTCCTACAATGAGCAGTTCTTC | CASSRDSYNEQFF
NA | TRBJ1-4 | NA | TRBV28 | TGTGCCAGCAGTTCCAGGGTCACTAATGAAAAACTGTTTTTT | CASSSRVTNEKLFF
NA | TRBJ1-2 | NA | TRBV5-1 | TGCGCCAGCAGCTTGGTCGGGACACCACTAGAGAGCTATGGCTACACCTTC | CASSLVGTPLESYGYTF
NA | TRBJ2-5 | NA | TRBV7-2 | TGTGCCAGTGGGGGGGAGACCCAGTACTTC | CASGGETQYF
NA | TRBJ1-5 | TRBD1 | TRBV18 | TGTGCCAGCTCACCAGACAGGGCCCAACAGCCCCAGCATTTT | CASSPDRAQQPQHF
NA | TRBJ2-7 | TRBD2 | TRBV7-3 | TGTGCCAGCAGCCCCGGGACTAGCGGGGGAACCTACGAGCAGTACTTC | CASSPGTSGGTYEQYF
NA | TRBJ2-7 | NA | TRBV12-3/TRBV12-4 | TGTGCCAGCAGTTTAAGACAGGTCGGCGAGCAGTACTTC | CASSLRQVGEQYF
NA | TRBJ2-1 | NA | TRBV11-3 | TGTGCCAGCAGCTTAGATATGATGGACTACGATCGCAATGAGCAGTTCTTC | CASSLDMMDYDRNEQFF
NA | TRBJ2-5 | TRBD1 | TRBV19 | TGTGCCAGTAGTATTGGCCCTTTGACAGGGATGGAGACCCAGTACTTC | CASSIGPLTGMETQYF
NA | TRBJ2-1 | TRBD2 | TRBV24-1 | TGTGCCACCAGTGGGGGACTAGCGGGAGGGCCGTTGTACAATGAGCAGTTCTTC | CATSGGLAGGPLYNEQFF
NA | TRBJ1-1 | TRBD1 | TRBV28 | TGTGCCAGCAGTTTAGGAGGGACAGGGGGCAGATCTGAAGCTTTCTTT | CASSLGGTGGRSEAFF
NA | TRBJ1-2 | TRBD1 | TRBV12-3/TRBV12-4 | TGTGCCAGCTACCCACAGGGGGTGGGTGGCTACACCTTC | CASYPQGVGGYTF
NA | TRBJ1-1 | TRBD1 | TRBV6-2/TRBV6-3 | TGTGCCAGCAGTCGGACAGGGAAAGAGGACACTGAAGCTTTCTTT | CASSRTGKEDTEAFF